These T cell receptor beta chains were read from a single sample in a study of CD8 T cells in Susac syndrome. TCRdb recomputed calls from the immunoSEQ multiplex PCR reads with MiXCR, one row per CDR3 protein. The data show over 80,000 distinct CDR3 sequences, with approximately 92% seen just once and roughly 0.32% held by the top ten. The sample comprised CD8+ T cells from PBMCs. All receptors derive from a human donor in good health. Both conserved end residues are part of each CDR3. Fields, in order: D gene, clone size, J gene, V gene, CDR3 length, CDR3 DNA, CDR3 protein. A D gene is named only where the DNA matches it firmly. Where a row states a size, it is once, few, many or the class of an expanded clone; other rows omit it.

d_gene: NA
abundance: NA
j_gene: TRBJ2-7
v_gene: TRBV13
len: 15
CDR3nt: TGTGCCAGCAGCCCTGGAGGGCGCCCGCACTACGAGCAGTACTTC
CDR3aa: CASSPGGRPHYEQYF

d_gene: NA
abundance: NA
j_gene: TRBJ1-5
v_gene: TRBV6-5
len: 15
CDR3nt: TGTGCCAGCAGTTACTCGGGGGGGCGTAATCAGCCCCAGCATTTT
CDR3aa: CASSYSGGRNQPQHF

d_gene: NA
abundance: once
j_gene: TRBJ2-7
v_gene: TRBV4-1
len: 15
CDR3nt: TGCGCCAGCAGCTCGACGCCTATGACAGGAGACGAGCAGTACTTC
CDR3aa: CASSSTPMTGDEQYF

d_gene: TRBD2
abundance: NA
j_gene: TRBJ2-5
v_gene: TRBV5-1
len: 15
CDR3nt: TGCGCCAGCAGCTCGGGACTAGCGGGCCAAGAGACCCAGTACTTC
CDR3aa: CASSSGLAGQETQYF

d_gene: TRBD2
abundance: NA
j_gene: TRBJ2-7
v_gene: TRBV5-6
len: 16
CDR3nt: TGTGCCAGCAGCCCTGGACTAGCGGGGGGGCCCTACGAGCAGTACTTC
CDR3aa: CASSPGLAGGPYEQYF

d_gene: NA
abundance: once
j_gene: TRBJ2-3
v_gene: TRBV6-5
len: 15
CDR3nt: TGTGCCAGCAGTTACTCGAGCGACGTCGGCGATACGCAGTATTTT
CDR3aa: CASSYSSDVGDTQYF

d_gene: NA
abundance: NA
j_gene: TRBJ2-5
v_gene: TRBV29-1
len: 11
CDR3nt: TGCAGCGTTCCCTTCCAGGAAACCCAGTACTTC
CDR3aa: CSVPFQETQYF

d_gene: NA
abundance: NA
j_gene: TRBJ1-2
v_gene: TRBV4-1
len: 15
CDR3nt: TGCGCCAGCAGCCAAGATCCAGGAACTCTCTATGGCTACACCTTC
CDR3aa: CASSQDPGTLYGYTF

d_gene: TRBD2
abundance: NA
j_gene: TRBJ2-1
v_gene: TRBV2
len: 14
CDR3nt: TGTGCCAGCACTGGACTAGCAGTCGACAATGAGCAGTTCTTC
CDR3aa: CASTGLAVDNEQFF

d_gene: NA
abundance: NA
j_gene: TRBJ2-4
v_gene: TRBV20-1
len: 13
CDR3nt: TGCAGTGCTCTCCCAGGGTGGGATAACATTCAGTACTTC
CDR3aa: CSALPGWDNIQYF

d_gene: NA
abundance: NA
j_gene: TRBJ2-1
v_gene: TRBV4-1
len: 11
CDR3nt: TGCGCCAGCAGCCCCGGGGTCCAGCAGTTCTTC
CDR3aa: CASSPGVQQFF

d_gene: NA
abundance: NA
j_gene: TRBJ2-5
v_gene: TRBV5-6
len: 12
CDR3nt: TGTGCCAGCAGCGCGGGATCCGAGACCCAGTACTTC
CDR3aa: CASSAGSETQYF

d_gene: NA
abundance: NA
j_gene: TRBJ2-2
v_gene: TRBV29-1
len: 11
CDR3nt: TGCAGCGTTGAGTCGACCGGGGAGCTGTTTTTT
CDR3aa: CSVESTGELFF

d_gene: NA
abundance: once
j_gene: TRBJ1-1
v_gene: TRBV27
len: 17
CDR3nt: TGTGCCAGCAGTTTATTGGGGAGGGGAACCTTGAACACTGAAGCTTTCTTT
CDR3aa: CASSLLGRGTLNTEAFF

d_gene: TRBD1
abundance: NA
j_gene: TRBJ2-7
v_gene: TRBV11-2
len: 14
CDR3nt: TGTGCCAGCAGCTTATCGGGACAGGGGTTCGAGCAGTACTTC
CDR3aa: CASSLSGQGFEQYF

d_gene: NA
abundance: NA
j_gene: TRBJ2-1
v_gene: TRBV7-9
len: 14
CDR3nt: TGTGCCAGCAGCTTATCGGCAAACTACAATGAGCAGTTCTTC
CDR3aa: CASSLSANYNEQFF

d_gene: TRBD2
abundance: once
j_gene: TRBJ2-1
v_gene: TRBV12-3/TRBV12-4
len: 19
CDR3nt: TGTGCCAGCAGGTCTCCAACTCCTCTTACTAGCGGGGGGGCGATTGAGCAGTTCTTC
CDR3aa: CASRSPTPLTSGGAIEQFF

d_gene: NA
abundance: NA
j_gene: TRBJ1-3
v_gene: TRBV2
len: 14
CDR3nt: TGTGCCAGCACCCCGACGGGACCTGGAAACACCATATATTTT
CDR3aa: CASTPTGPGNTIYF

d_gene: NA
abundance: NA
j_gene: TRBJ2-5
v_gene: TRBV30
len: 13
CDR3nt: TGTGCCTGGAGTCATGGAGGAGGGGAGACCCAGTACTTC
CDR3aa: CAWSHGGGETQYF

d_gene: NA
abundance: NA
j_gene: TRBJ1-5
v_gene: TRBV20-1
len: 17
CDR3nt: TGCAGTGCTAGAGATTCACGAAGAGGGGGTGGAAATCAGCCCCAGCATTTT
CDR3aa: CSARDSRRGGGNQPQHF

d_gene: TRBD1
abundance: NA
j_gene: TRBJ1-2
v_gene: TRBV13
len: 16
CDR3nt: TGTGCCAGCAGCGCCGGAGGGGGCGGCAGACTCTATGGCTACACCTTC
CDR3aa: CASSAGGGGRLYGYTF

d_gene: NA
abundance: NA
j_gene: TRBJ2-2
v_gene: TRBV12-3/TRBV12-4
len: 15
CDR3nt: TGTGCCAGCAGTTTTTTTTCGGGGAACACCGGGGAGCTGTTTTTT
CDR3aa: CASSFFSGNTGELFF

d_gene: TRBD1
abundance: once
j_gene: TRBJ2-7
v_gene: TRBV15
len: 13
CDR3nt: TGTGCCAGCGCCGGGACAGGGGTGCACGAGCAGTACTTC
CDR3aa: CASAGTGVHEQYF

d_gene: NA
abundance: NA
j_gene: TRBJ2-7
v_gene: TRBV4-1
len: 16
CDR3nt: TGCGCCAGCAGCCCCCGCGGGGTATCCGGCACCTACGAGCAGTACTTC
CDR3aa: CASSPRGVSGTYEQYF

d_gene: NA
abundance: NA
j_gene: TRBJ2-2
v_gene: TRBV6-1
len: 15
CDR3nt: TGTGCCAGCAGTGAAGCGGGCGGGACCACCGGGGAGCTGTTTTTT
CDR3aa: CASSEAGGTTGELFF

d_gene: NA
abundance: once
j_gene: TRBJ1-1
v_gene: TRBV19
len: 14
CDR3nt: TGTGCCAGTAGTATATTCGGGACGAACACTGAAGCTTTCTTT
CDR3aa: CASSIFGTNTEAFF

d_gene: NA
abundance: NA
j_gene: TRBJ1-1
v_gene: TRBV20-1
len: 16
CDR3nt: TGCAGTGCTAGAGATTTCACGGGGGCAGGTGGCACTGAAGCTTTCTTT
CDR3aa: CSARDFTGAGGTEAFF

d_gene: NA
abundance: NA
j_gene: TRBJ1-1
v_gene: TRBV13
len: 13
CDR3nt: TGTGCCAGCAGCTTCGGTTCGAACAGGGAAGCTTTCTTT
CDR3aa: CASSFGSNREAFF

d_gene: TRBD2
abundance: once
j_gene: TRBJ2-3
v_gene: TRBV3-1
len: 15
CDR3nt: TGTGCCAGCAGCCGGACTAGCGGAAGCAAAGATACGCAGTATTTT
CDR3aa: CASSRTSGSKDTQYF

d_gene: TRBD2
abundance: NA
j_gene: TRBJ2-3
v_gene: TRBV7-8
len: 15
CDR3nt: TGTGCCAGCAGCTTACGTCAGCGGGAGACAGATACGCAGTATTTT
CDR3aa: CASSLRQRETDTQYF

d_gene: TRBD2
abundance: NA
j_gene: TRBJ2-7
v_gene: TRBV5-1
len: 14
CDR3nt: TGCGCCAGCAGCTTTGCGGGAGGTCCCTACGAGCAGTACTTC
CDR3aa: CASSFAGGPYEQYF

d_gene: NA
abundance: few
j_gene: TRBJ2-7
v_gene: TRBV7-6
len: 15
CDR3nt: TGTGCCAGCAGCTCTTGGACCGGGAAATCAGACGAGCAGTACTTC
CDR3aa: CASSSWTGKSDEQYF

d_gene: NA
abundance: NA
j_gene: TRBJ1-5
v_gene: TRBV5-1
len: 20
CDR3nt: TGCGCCAGCAGCTTCCGGAGGGGGGATCGCCGACACTATAGCAATCAGCCCCAGCATTTT
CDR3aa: CASSFRRGDRRHYSNQPQHF

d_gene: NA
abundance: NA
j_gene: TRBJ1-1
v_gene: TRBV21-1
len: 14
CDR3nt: TGTGCCAGCAGCAACACCACAGGGAGCACTGAAGCTTTCTTT
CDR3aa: CASSNTTGSTEAFF

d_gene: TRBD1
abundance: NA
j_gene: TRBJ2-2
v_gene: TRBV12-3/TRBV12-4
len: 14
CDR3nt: TGTGCCACCGACAGGGGGCGGAACACCGGGGAGCTGTTTTTT
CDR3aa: CATDRGRNTGELFF

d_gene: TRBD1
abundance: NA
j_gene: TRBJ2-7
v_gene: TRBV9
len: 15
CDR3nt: TGTGCCAGCAGCGCCGAGGGACAGGGGGAATACGAGCAGTACTTC
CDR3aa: CASSAEGQGEYEQYF

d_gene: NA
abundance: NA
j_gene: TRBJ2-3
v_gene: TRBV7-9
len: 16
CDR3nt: TGTGCCAGCAGCGGACCACAGTCCCCAAGCACAGATACGCAGTATTTT
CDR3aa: CASSGPQSPSTDTQYF

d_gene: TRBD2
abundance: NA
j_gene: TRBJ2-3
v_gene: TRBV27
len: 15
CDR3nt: TGTGCCAGCAGTTTTAAAGGCGGGGGTGGAGATACGCAGTATTTT
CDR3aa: CASSFKGGGGDTQYF

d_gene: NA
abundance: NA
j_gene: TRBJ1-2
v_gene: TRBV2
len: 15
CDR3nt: TGTGCCAGCATCAAGCAGGGTAGGGAGATCTATGGCTACACCTTC
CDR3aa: CASIKQGREIYGYTF

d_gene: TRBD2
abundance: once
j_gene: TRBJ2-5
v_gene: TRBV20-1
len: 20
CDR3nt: TGCAGTGCTAGGGACCGGACTAGCGGGGGGGCCGACCCCCTCCCCGAGACCCAGTACTTC
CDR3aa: CSARDRTSGGADPLPETQYF

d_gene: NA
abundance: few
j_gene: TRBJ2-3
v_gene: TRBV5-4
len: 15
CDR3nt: TGTGCCAGCAGCTTGGGGGGTAGCTTTTCGGATACGCAGTATTTT
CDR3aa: CASSLGGSFSDTQYF

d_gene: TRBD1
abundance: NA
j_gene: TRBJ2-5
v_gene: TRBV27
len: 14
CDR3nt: TGTGCCAGCAGTCTTCAGGGGGCAAGGGAGACCCAGTACTTC
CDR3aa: CASSLQGARETQYF

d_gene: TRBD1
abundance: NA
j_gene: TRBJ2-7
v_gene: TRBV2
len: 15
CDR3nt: TGTGCCAGCAGTGACCCGACAGGGGCCATCGACGAGCAGTACTTC
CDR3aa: CASSDPTGAIDEQYF

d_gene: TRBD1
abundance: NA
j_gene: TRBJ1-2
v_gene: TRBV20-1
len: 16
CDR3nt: TGCAGTGCTAGAGCTAACGGGACAGGGGGGTACTATGGCTACACCTTC
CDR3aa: CSARANGTGGYYGYTF

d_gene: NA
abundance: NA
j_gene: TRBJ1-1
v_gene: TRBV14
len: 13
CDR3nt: TGTGCCAGCAGCCCGGATCTTCAAGCTGAAGCTTTCTTT
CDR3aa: CASSPDLQAEAFF

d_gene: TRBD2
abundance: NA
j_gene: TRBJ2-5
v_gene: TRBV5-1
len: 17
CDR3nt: TGCGCCAGCATCAAGGGAGGGGCGTGGAGGCACCAAGAGACCCAGTACTTC
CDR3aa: CASIKGGAWRHQETQYF

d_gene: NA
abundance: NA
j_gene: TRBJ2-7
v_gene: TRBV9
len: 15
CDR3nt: TGTGCCAGCAGCGTATCTCAAGCGGATCCCTACGAGCAGTACTTC
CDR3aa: CASSVSQADPYEQYF

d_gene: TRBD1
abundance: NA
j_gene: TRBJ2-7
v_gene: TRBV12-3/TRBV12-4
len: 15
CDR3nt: TGTGCCAGCAGTGCCCGGGGACAGGGGGTCCGCGAGCAGTACTTC
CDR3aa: CASSARGQGVREQYF

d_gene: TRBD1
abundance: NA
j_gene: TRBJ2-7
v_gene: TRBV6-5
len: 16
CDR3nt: TGTGCCAGCAGTTACAGCCGGGACAGGACTTCCTACGAGCAGTACTTC
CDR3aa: CASSYSRDRTSYEQYF

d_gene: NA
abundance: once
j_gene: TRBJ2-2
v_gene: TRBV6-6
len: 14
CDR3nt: TGTGCCAGCAGTTACCGGGATTACACCGGGGAGCTGTTTTTT
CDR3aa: CASSYRDYTGELFF

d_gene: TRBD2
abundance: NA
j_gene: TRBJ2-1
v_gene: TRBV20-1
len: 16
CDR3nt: TGCAGTGCTAGAGACCCCGGGACTAGCGGGGGTGGTGAGCAGTTCTTC
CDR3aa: CSARDPGTSGGGEQFF

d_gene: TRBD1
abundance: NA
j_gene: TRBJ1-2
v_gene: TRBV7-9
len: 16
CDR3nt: TGTGCCAGCAGCTTAGGTACAGGGGAGAATAGGTATGGCTACACCTTC
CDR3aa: CASSLGTGENRYGYTF